This T cell receptor (beta chain) was recorded in a study of CD8 T cells in ankylosing spondylitis. Study-wide results and limits: There was reportedly significant enrichment of clones that were disease-linked in matched ankylosing spondylitis synovial fluid. Blood of patients with ankylosing spondylitis appeared to be characterized by a TCR beta motif of eight highly homologous variants.

This clonotype appeared many times. Its antigen is unknown. The V gene lost 2 bases and the J gene lost 8 bases, with 10 bases spanning the gap. Germline V gives CDR1 SEHNR, CDR2 FQNEAQ (reference sequence). The CDR3 loop spans 13 amino acids. TCRdb used MiXCR to reprocess the 5' RACE reads, holding one entry per CDR3 protein. Among roughly 490,000 distinct CDR3 sequences, less than 6% were seen once, and the ten largest hold around 3.5%. The sequence derives from a male donor with ankylosing spondylitis. The sequenced material came from blood, either unsorted or a sorted T cell fraction (not recorded which). This rearrangement joins TRBV7-9 to TRBJ2-1; D uncertain. The CDR3, as DNA: TGTGCCAGCAGCTTAAGACTCTCAGATGAGCAGTTCTTC. Its translation: CASSLRLSDEQFF.